This T cell receptor beta chain was obtained from a study of neurological immune-mediated disorders (dated by TCRdb to the late 2010s). For context, the study as a whole: Using UMI-based sequencing, the study compared peripheral blood TCR-beta repertoires from patients with HTLV-I-associated myelopathy (HAM/TSP), patients with multiple sclerosis, and healthy controls. The cohort included about 70 subjects: around 15 with HAM/TSP, around 35 with multiple sclerosis, and around 20 healthy controls. Longitudinal samples, technical triplicates and paired sorted CD4+ and CD8+ T-cell subsets, alongside PBMC samples, were included among the roughly 96 TCR-beta libraries.

For unsorted PBMC libraries, 2 million PBMCs were used after storage in RNAlater at -80 degrees C until RNA extraction. PBMCs were separated from peripheral blood using Ficoll-Hypaque density gradient centrifugation and then cryopreserved in liquid nitrogen. Ten or more counts support this clonotype. Its cognate antigen has yet to be identified. No base quality information exists; no much larger clone differs at one position. cDNA was synthesized by template-switch 5'RACE using a primer with a 10-nucleotide random unique molecular identifier that tagged each TCR transcript. Every sequencing run covered 15-18 subjects and yielded more than 160 million TCR-beta sequences. The RNeasy kit was used for extraction of total RNA. Using the KAPA Real-time Library Amplification kit, TCR-beta VDJ regions were amplified with primers for the TCR constant region and the 5'RACE anchor. Sample indexes and Illumina adaptors were added in a first PCR, and a second PCR then increased library yield. After purification with Ampure beads, the TCR product of roughly 650 bp was size-selected on a 2% E-gel SizeSelection system. Before pooling, libraries had their quality checked on a Bioanalyzer, their concentration measured with Qubit, and their quantity determined with the Kapa Library Quantification kit. An Illumina HiSeq 2500 was used to sequence the libraries paired-end at 2 x 150 bp. To increase sequence diversity, roughly 23-30% phiX was spiked into each library pool. Processing in the source paper ran as follows. The UMI-based MiGEC pipeline processed quality-filtered reads and removed over 80% of raw TCR sequences during error correction. IMGT germline references were used for alignment of VDJ genes, and clonotypes were defined by a unique CDR3 amino acid sequence together with V-J genes. Clonal expansion, Shannon diversity and CDR3 relatedness (CalcPairwiseDistances, ClusterSamples) were evaluated with VDJtools, and phylogenetic trees were built with CLCbio workbench. Expanded clones were defined as having at least 8 unique UMIs, based on coefficient-of-variation modelling across technical triplicates. Through fastp at Q25 and MiXCR, TCRdb rebuilt clones from the public reads, retaining in-frame beta chains. Records with the same CDR3 protein are collapsed into one entry carrying the most frequent genes and DNA. These V and J calls rely on TCRdb rather than the paper's analysis. In this sample the table shows some 37,000 distinct CDR3 sequences, around 10% of which occur a single time. Approximately 7% of the sample belongs to the ten largest clones.

Broader findings and caveats from the paper: TCR clonal expansion was highest in HAM/TSP patients and lowest in MS patients, with MS patients falling below even healthy controls. No identical CDR3 amino acid sequences were found to be shared among expanded clones across subjects, suggesting that TCR-beta repertoires were private in all groups.

The clonotype originates from a woman aged 25 to 39 with HTLV-1-associated myelopathy (HAM/TSP). Sequencing was done on a sample of PBMCs.

The bases are TGTGCCAGCAGTGCCGGATCGAGCACTGAAGCTTTCTTT. It encodes CASSAGSSTEAFF. The chain uses TRBV6-4 and TRBJ1-1, with the D gene uncertain. Based on the germline V gene, the CDR1 and CDR2 sequences are MRHNA and SNTAGT. From its cysteine to its phenylalanine, the CDR3 spans 13 amino acids. Only the CDR3 portion is preserved as DNA: 39 bases, with reading frame beginning at the first base. Trimming removed 4 bases from V and 4 bases from J, leaving 10 bases between the germline ends.